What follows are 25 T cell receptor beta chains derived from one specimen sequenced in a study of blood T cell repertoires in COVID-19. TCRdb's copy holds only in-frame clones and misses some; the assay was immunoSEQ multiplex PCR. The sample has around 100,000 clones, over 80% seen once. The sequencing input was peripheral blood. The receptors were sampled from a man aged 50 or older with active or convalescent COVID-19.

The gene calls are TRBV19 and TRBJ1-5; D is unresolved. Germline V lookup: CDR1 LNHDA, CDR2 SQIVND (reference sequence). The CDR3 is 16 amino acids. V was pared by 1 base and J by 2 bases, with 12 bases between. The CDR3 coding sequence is TGTGCCAGTAGTATAGCGGGATCCCCGGGCAATCAGCCCCAGCATTTT. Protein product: CASSIAGSPGNQPQHF.

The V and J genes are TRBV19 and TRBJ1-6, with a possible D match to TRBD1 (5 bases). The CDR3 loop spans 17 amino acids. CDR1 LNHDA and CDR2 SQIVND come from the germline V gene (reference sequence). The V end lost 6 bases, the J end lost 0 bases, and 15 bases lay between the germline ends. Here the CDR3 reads CASRNVGQSSYNSPLHF. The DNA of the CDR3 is TGTGCCAGTAGAAATGTGGGGCAGAGCTCCTATAATTCACCCCTCCACTTT.

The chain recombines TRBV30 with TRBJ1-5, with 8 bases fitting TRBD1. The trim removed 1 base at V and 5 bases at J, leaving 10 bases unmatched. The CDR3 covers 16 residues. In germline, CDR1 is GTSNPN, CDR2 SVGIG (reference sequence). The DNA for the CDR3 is TGTGCCTGGAGTGGCCCAGGGGGCGCGAGGCATCAGCCCCAGCATTTT. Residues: CAWSGPGGARHQPQHF.

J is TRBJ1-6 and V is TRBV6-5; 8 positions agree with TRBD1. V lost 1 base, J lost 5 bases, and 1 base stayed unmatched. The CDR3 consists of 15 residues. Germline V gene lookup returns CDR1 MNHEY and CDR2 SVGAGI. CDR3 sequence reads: CASSYWDRNNSPLHF. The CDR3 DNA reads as TGTGCCAGCAGTTACTGGGACAGGAATAATTCACCCCTCCACTTT.

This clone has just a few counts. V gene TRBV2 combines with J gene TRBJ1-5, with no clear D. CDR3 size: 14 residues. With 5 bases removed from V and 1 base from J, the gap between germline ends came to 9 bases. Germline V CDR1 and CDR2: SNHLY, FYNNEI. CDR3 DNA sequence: TGTGCCAGCAGTCCCACAGAGAGCAATCAGCCCCAGCATTTT. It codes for CASSPTESNQPQHF.

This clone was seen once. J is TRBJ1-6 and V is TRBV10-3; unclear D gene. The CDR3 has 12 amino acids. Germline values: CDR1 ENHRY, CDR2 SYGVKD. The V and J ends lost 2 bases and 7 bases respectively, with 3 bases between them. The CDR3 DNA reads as TGTGCCATCAGTGAGGGCAATTCACCCCTCCACTTT. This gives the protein CAISEGNSPLHF.

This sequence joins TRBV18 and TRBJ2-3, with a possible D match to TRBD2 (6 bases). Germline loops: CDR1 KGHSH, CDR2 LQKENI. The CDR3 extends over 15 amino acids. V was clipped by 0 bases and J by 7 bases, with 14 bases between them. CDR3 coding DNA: TGTGCCAGCTCACCACCAGAGACTAGTCCCCATACGCAGTATTTT. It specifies CASSPPETSPHTQYF.

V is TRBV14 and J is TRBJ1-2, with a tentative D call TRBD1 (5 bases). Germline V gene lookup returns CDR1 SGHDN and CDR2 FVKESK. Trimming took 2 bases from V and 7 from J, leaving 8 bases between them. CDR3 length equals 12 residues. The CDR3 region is CASSQTTAGYTF. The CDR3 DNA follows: TGTGCCAGCAGCCAAACGACAGCTGGCTACACCTTC.

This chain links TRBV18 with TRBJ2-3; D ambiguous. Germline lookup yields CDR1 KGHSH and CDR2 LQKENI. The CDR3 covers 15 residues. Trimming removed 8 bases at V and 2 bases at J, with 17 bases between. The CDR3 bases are TGTGCCAGCGCCCCAATACAGACGAACACAGATACGCAGTATTTT. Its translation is CASAPIQTNTDTQYF.

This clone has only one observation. CDR3 protein: CASSQGLANTGELFF. The CDR3 region has the DNA TGTGCCAGTAGTCAGGGACTGGCGAACACCGGGGAGCTGTTTTTT. The V call is TRBV19, the J call TRBJ2-2; D is perhaps TRBD2 (6 bases). The CDR3 runs 15 residues. Germline lookup yields CDR1 LNHDA and CDR2 SQIVND (reference sequence). The V end lost 5 bases, the J end lost 0 bases, and 10 bases lay between the germline ends.

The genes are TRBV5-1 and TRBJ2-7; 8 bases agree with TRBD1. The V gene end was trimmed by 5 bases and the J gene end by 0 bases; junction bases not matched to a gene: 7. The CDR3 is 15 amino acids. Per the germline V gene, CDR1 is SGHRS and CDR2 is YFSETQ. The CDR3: CASSFRTGSSYEQYF. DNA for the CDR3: TGCGCCAGCAGTTTCCGGACAGGGAGCTCCTACGAGCAGTACTTC.

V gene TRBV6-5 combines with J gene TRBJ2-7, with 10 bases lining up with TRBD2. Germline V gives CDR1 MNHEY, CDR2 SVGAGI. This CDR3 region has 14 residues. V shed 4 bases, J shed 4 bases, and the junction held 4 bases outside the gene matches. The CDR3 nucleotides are TGTGCCAGCAGTTTAGCGGGGGGAGTTTACGAGCAGTACTTC. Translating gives CASSLAGGVYEQYF.

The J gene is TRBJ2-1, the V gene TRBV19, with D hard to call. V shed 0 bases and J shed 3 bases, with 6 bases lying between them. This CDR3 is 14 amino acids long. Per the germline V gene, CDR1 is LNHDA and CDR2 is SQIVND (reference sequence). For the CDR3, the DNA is TGTGCCAGTAGTATAGATTACGGCTACAATGAGCAGTTCTTC. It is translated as CASSIDYGYNEQFF.

The CDR3 DNA follows: TGTGCCAGCAGCTCACAGGCGGGGGTCGACGAGCAGTACTTC. Amino acid sequence: CASSSQAGVDEQYF. The gene calls are TRBV11-2 and TRBJ2-7, with TRBD2 matching 7 bases. J lost 5 bases, V lost 4 bases, and 8 bases had no gene match. The CDR3 consists of 14 residues. Per germline, CDR1 SGHAT and CDR2 FQNNGV.

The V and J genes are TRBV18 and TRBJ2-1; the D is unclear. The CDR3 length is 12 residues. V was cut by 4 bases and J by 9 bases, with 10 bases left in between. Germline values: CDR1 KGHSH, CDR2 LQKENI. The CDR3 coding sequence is TGTGCCAGCTCACTCTCGATAGCTGAGCAGTTCTTC. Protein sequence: CASSLSIAEQFF.

CDR3 nucleotide sequence: TGTGCCAGCAGCTCAGGGTTCGGAACCGGGGAGCTGTTTTTT. It translates to CASSSGFGTGELFF. J is TRBJ2-2 and V is TRBV7-9; D is perhaps TRBD1 (5 bases). Germline V CDR1 and CDR2: SEHNR, FQNEAQ (reference sequence). The CDR3 has 14 residues. The V end was cut by 4 bases, the J end by 5 bases, with 11 bases between.

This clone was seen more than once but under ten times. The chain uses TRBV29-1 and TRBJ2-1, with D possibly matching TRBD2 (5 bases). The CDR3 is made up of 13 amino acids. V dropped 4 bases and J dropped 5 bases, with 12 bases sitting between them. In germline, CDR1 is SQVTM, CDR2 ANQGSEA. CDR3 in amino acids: CSVAGIGNNEQFF. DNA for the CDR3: TGCAGCGTTGCTGGGATCGGGAACAATGAGCAGTTCTTC.

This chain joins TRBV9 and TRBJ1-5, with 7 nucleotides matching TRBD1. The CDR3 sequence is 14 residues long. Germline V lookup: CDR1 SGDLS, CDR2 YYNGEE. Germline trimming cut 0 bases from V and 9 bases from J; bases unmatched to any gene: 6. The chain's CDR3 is CASSVEGAGTPQHF. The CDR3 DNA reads TGTGCCAGCAGCGTAGAGGGGGCAGGCACGCCCCAGCATTTT.

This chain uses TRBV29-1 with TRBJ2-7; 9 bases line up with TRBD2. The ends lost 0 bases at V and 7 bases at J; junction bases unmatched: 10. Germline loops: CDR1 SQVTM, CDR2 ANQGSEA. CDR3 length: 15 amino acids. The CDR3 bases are TGCAGCGTTGAAGATTCTCTAGCGGGGTCAGGGGAGCAGTACTTC. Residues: CSVEDSLAGSGEQYF.

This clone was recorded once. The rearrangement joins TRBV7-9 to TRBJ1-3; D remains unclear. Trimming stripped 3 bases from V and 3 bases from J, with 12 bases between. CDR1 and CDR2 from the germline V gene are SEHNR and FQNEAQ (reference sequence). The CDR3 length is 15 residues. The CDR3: CASSFGGLNGNTIYF. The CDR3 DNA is TGTGCCAGCAGCTTCGGAGGGTTGAATGGAAACACCATATATTTT.

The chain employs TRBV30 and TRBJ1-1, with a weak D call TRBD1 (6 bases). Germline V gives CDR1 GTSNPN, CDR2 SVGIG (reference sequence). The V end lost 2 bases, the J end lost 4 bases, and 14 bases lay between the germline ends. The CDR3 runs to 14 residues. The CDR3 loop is CAWSRGGPSTEAFF. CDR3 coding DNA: TGTGCCTGGAGTCGGGGGGGGCCTAGCACTGAAGCTTTCTTT.

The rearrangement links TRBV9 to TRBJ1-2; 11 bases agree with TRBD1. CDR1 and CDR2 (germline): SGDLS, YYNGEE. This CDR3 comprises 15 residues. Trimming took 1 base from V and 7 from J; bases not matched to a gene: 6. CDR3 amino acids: CASSVRDRGSLGYTF. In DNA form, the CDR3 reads TGTGCCAGCAGCGTAAGGGACAGGGGGTCCCTTGGCTACACCTTC.

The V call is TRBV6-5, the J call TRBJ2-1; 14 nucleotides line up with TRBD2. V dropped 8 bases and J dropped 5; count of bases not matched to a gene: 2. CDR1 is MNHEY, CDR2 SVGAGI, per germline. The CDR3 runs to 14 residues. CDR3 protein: CASQTSGRDNEQFF. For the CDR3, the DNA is TGTGCCAGCCAGACTAGCGGGAGGGACAATGAGCAGTTCTTC.

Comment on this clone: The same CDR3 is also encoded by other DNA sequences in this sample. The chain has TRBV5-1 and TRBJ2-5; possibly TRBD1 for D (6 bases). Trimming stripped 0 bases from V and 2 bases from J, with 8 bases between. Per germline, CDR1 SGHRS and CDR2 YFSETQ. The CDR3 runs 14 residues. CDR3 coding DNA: TGCGCCAGCAGCTTGGGGCAGGGGCAAGAGACCCAGTACTTC. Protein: CASSLGQGQETQYF.

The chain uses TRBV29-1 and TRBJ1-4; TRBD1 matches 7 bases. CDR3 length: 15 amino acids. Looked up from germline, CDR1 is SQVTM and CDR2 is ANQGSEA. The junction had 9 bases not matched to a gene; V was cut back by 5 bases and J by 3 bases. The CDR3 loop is CSVKAPGQSNEKLFF. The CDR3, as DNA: TGCAGCGTTAAGGCCCCGGGACAGTCTAATGAAAAACTGTTTTTT.